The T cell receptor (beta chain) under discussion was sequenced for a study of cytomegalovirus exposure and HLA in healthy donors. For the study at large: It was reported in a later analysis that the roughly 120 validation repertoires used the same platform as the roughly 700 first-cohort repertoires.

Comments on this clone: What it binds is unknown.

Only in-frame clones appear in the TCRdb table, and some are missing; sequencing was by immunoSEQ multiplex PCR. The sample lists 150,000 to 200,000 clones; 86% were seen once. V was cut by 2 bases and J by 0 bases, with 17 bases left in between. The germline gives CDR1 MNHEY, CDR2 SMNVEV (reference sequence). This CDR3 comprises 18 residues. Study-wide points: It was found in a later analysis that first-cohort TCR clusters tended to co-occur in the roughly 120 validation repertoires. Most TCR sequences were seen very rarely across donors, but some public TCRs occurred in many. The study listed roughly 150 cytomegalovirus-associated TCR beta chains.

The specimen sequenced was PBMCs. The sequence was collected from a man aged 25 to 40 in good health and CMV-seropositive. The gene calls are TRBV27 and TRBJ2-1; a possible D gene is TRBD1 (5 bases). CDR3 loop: CASSLRDSGRVSYNEQFF. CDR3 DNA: TGTGCCAGCAGTTTAAGGGATTCCGGCAGGGTCTCCTACAATGAGCAGTTCTTC.